This is a list of T cell receptor beta chains from one sample in a study of blood T cell repertoires in COVID-19. Clones were sequenced by immunoSEQ multiplex PCR, and TCRdb holds only the in-frame ones, with some missing. The sample includes approximately 220,000 clones, roughly 86% of them seen just once. Sequencing was performed on peripheral blood. Receptor source: a man aged 60 to 75 with acute or convalescent COVID-19. The CDR3 runs from the conserved cysteine through the conserved F or W. The D gene is left open where the match is weak. Only part of the rows carry a size: once, few, many, or a class if the clone is expanded.

D gene: TRBD1
clone size: NA
J gene: TRBJ1-1
V gene: TRBV10-3
CDR3 protein: CAISEPGGNTEAFF
CDR3 DNA: TGTGCCATCAGTGAACCAGGGGGGAACACTGAAGCTTTCTTT

D gene: TRBD1
clone size: once
J gene: TRBJ1-1
V gene: TRBV10-3
CDR3 protein: CAISLTGYNTEAFF
CDR3 DNA: TGTGCCATCAGCTTGACAGGGTACAACACTGAAGCTTTCTTT

D gene: TRBD1
clone size: NA
J gene: TRBJ2-6
V gene: TRBV5-4
CDR3 protein: CASSYPGQARGANVLTF
CDR3 DNA: TGTGCCAGCAGCTATCCCGGACAGGCGAGGGGGGCCAACGTCCTGACTTTC

D gene: TRBD2
clone size: NA
J gene: TRBJ2-7
V gene: TRBV12-3/TRBV12-4
CDR3 protein: CASGSGPYEQYF
CDR3 DNA: TGTGCCAGCGGTAGCGGGCCCTACGAGCAGTACTTC

D gene: TRBD1
clone size: NA
J gene: TRBJ2-7
V gene: TRBV2
CDR3 protein: CASQVTGGRYEQYF
CDR3 DNA: TGTGCCAGTCAGGTGACAGGGGGACGATACGAGCAGTACTTC

D gene: NA
clone size: NA
J gene: TRBJ2-5
V gene: TRBV18
CDR3 protein: CASSPKGLQETQYF
CDR3 DNA: TGTGCCAGCTCACCAAAGGGACTGCAAGAGACCCAGTACTTC

D gene: TRBD2
clone size: once
J gene: TRBJ2-7
V gene: TRBV24-1
CDR3 protein: CATSDLGTTLAGGLYEQYF
CDR3 DNA: TGTGCCACCAGTGATTTGGGGACAACTCTAGCGGGGGGCCTCTACGAGCAGTACTTC

D gene: NA
clone size: NA
J gene: TRBJ1-5
V gene: TRBV5-5
CDR3 protein: CASSLDRGYQPQHF
CDR3 DNA: TGTGCCAGCAGCTTGGATCGGGGGTATCAGCCCCAGCATTTT

D gene: NA
clone size: few
J gene: TRBJ1-1
V gene: TRBV6-2/TRBV6-3
CDR3 protein: CASSQAGEAFF
CDR3 DNA: TGTGCCAGCAGTCAGGCAGGTGAAGCTTTCTTT

D gene: NA
clone size: NA
J gene: TRBJ1-1
V gene: TRBV19
CDR3 protein: CASSIDPGRNTEAFF
CDR3 DNA: TGTGCCAGTAGTATAGATCCGGGAAGGAACACTGAAGCTTTCTTT

D gene: NA
clone size: NA
J gene: TRBJ1-6
V gene: TRBV30
CDR3 protein: CAWRRGVNYNSPLHF
CDR3 DNA: TGTGCCTGGAGGCGGGGGGTCAATTATAATTCACCCCTCCACTTT

D gene: NA
clone size: NA
J gene: TRBJ2-3
V gene: TRBV28
CDR3 protein: CASSPQLASRTQYF
CDR3 DNA: TGTGCCAGCAGTCCCCAATTGGCCTCCAGGACGCAGTATTTT

D gene: NA
clone size: NA
J gene: TRBJ1-2
V gene: TRBV19
CDR3 protein: CASSSLIPGGYGYTF
CDR3 DNA: TGTGCCAGTAGTTCCCTTATACCAGGAGGCTATGGCTACACCTTC

D gene: TRBD1
clone size: once
J gene: TRBJ1-5
V gene: TRBV28
CDR3 protein: CASSLPTGAASNQPQHF
CDR3 DNA: TGTGCCAGCAGTTTGCCGACAGGGGCCGCAAGCAATCAGCCCCAGCATTTT

D gene: TRBD2
clone size: NA
J gene: TRBJ2-5
V gene: TRBV9
CDR3 protein: CASSEGLAGVQETQYF
CDR3 DNA: TGTGCCAGCAGCGAGGGACTAGCGGGGGTACAAGAGACCCAGTACTTC

D gene: TRBD1
clone size: NA
J gene: TRBJ1-2
V gene: TRBV7-9
CDR3 protein: CASSLEGQGYGYTF
CDR3 DNA: TGTGCCAGCAGCTTAGAGGGACAGGGTTATGGCTACACCTTC

D gene: TRBD1
clone size: NA
J gene: TRBJ2-2
V gene: TRBV2
CDR3 protein: CASSPGQGSTGELFF
CDR3 DNA: TGTGCCAGCAGCCCGGGACAGGGATCCACCGGGGAGCTGTTTTTT

D gene: NA
clone size: NA
J gene: TRBJ1-3
V gene: TRBV5-1
CDR3 protein: CASSPGHQGSGNTIYF
CDR3 DNA: TGCGCCAGCAGCCCGGGGCACCAGGGGTCTGGAAACACCATATATTTT

D gene: NA
clone size: few
J gene: TRBJ2-1
V gene: TRBV4-1
CDR3 protein: CASTLAFGGFSNEQFF
CDR3 DNA: TGCGCCAGCACCCTAGCCTTTGGGGGGTTTTCGAATGAGCAGTTCTTC

D gene: TRBD1
clone size: NA
J gene: TRBJ2-7
V gene: TRBV11-2
CDR3 protein: CASSLVGTGGRYEQYF
CDR3 DNA: TGTGCCAGCAGCTTAGTAGGGACAGGGGGTCGATACGAGCAGTACTTC

D gene: NA
clone size: NA
J gene: TRBJ2-2
V gene: TRBV10-1
CDR3 protein: CASSESRGARELFF
CDR3 DNA: TGCGCCAGCAGTGAGTCCCGGGGAGCCCGGGAGCTGTTTTTT

D gene: NA
clone size: NA
J gene: TRBJ1-1
V gene: TRBV9
CDR3 protein: CASSVSSTGNTEAFF
CDR3 DNA: TGTGCCAGCAGCGTCTCCTCCACAGGGAACACTGAAGCTTTCTTT

D gene: NA
clone size: NA
J gene: TRBJ1-2
V gene: TRBV7-2
CDR3 protein: CASSLTPGAYGYTF
CDR3 DNA: TGTGCCAGCAGCTTAACCCCAGGGGCCTATGGCTACACCTTC

D gene: NA
clone size: NA
J gene: TRBJ2-3
V gene: TRBV7-2
CDR3 protein: CASSHPGLGSGDTQYF
CDR3 DNA: TGTGCCAGCAGCCACCCAGGACTGGGTTCGGGAGATACGCAGTATTTT

D gene: NA
clone size: NA
J gene: TRBJ2-2
V gene: TRBV7-8
CDR3 protein: CASSLEYTFLTGELFF
CDR3 DNA: TGTGCCAGCAGCTTAGAATACACCTTTTTGACCGGGGAGCTGTTTTTT

D gene: TRBD1
clone size: NA
J gene: TRBJ1-2
V gene: TRBV19
CDR3 protein: CASSILPGTGGFQDYGYTF
CDR3 DNA: TGTGCCAGTAGTATTCTACCCGGGACAGGGGGCTTTCAGGACTATGGCTACACCTTC

D gene: NA
clone size: once
J gene: TRBJ2-2
V gene: TRBV28
CDR3 protein: CASSMGGARTGELFF
CDR3 DNA: TGTGCCAGCAGCATGGGGGGGGCGCGCACCGGGGAGCTGTTTTTT

D gene: NA
clone size: once
J gene: TRBJ2-2
V gene: TRBV4-1
CDR3 protein: CASSRPGGNTGELFF
CDR3 DNA: TGCGCCAGCAGCCGCCCCGGGGGGAACACCGGGGAGCTGTTTTTT

D gene: TRBD1
clone size: NA
J gene: TRBJ2-3
V gene: TRBV7-9
CDR3 protein: CASSLEYRGRTLPDTQYF
CDR3 DNA: TGTGCCAGCAGCTTAGAATACAGGGGAAGGACGCTTCCAGATACGCAGTATTTT

D gene: NA
clone size: NA
J gene: TRBJ2-5
V gene: TRBV6-6
CDR3 protein: CASTPRGGETQYF
CDR3 DNA: TGTGCCAGCACTCCAAGGGGGGGGGAGACCCAGTACTTC

D gene: TRBD1
clone size: NA
J gene: TRBJ2-2
V gene: TRBV7-3
CDR3 protein: CASSKPGQETGELFF
CDR3 DNA: TGTGCCAGCAGCAAACCGGGACAGGAGACCGGGGAGCTGTTTTTT

D gene: NA
clone size: NA
J gene: TRBJ1-5
V gene: TRBV24-1
CDR3 protein: CATSGPGPNQPQHF
CDR3 DNA: TGTGCCACCAGTGGTCCTGGGCCTAATCAGCCCCAGCATTTT

D gene: NA
clone size: NA
J gene: TRBJ1-5
V gene: TRBV19
CDR3 protein: CASRRQVNSNQPQHF
CDR3 DNA: TGTGCCAGTAGGAGACAGGTTAATAGCAATCAGCCCCAGCATTTT

D gene: TRBD2
clone size: once
J gene: TRBJ2-5
V gene: TRBV4-2
CDR3 protein: CASSQELAGGLRETQYF
CDR3 DNA: TGTGCCAGCAGCCAAGAATTAGCGGGGGGGCTTCGAGAGACCCAGTACTTC

D gene: NA
clone size: once
J gene: TRBJ1-2
V gene: TRBV20-1
CDR3 protein: CSASPHYNYGYTF
CDR3 DNA: TGCAGTGCTAGTCCACACTATAACTATGGCTACACCTTC